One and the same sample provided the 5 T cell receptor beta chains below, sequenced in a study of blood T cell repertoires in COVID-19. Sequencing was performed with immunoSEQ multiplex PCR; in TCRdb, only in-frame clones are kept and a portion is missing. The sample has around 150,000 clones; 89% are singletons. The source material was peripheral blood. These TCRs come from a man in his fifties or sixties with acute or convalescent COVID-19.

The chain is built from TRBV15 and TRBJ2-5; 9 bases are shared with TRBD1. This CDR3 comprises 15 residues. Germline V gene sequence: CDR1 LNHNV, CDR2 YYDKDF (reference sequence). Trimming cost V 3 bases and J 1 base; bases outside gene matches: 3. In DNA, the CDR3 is TGTGCCACCAGCAGGACAGGGGGGTCCCAAGAGACCCAGTACTTC. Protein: CATSRTGGSQETQYF.

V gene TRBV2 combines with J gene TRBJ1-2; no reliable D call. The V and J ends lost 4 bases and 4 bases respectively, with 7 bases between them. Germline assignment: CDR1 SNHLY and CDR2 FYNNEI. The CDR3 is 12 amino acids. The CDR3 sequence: CASSVQSYGYTF. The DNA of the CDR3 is TGTGCCAGCAGTGTTCAGTCCTATGGCTACACCTTC.

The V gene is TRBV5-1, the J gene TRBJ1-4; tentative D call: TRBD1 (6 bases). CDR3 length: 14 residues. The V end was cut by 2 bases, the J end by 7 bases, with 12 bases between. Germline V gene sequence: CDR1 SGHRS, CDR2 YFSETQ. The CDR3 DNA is TGCGCCAGCAGCTTTACAGGGAGGGGTGAAAAACTGTTTTTT. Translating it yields CASSFTGRGEKLFF.

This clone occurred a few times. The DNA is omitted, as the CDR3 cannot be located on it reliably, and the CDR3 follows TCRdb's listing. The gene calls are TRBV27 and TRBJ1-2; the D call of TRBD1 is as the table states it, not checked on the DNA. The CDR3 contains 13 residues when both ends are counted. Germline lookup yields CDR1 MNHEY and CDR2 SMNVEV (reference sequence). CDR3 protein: CASSSSDIGGYTF.

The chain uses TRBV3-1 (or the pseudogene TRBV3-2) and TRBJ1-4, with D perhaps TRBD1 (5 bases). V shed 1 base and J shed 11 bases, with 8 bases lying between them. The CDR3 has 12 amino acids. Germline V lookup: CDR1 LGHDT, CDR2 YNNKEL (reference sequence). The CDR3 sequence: CASSQGGGKLFF. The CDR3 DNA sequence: TGTGCCAGCAGCCAAGGGGGGGGGAAACTGTTTTTT.